This T cell receptor (beta chain) was sequenced during a study of cytomegalovirus exposure and HLA in healthy donors. Study summary: In terms of ancestry, the Caucasian-associated cluster contained 75% to 90% of the approximately 400 genotyped donors.

Germline CDR1 reads LNHDA; CDR2 reads SQIVND (reference sequence). The CDR3 sequence is 14 residues long. After removal of 7 bases from V and 7 bases from J, the junction contained 11 bases not matched to a gene. Study-level results: Using a false discovery rate of 0.05, a later analysis showed that approximately 16,000 TCR beta sequences were associated with HLA alleles. Donor immune exposure was known only as CMV serostatus. Despite most TCR sequences being rare, some public TCRs occurred in many donors.

With regard to this clone: The antigen remains unidentified.

The PCR employed 60 Vbeta primers together with 13 Jbeta primers. Data came from immunoSEQ multiplex PCR; TCRdb stores just in-frame clones and leaves some out. Across tens of thousands of clones, the top ten clones capture over 3% of the sample. This clonotype originated in a female donor in good health and CMV-seropositive. V is TRBV19 and J is TRBJ2-7; 9 bases are shared with TRBD2. The sample consisted of PBMCs. CDR3 in amino acids: CASKEAGGSREQYF. In DNA, the CDR3 is TGTGCCAGTAAGGAGGCGGGGGGGTCTCGAGAGCAGTACTTC.